The 9 T cell receptor beta chains listed next were all sequenced from one sample in a study of cytomegalovirus exposure and HLA in healthy donors. Amplification used 60 Vbeta primers and 13 Jbeta primers. TCRdb's table, derived via immunoSEQ multiplex PCR, lists solely in-frame clones and lacks some. The sample lists 120,000 or so clones; 15% to 20% were seen once. The sequenced material came from PBMCs. Receptors were obtained from a female donor in good health and CMV-seropositive.

V gene TRBV28 combines with J gene TRBJ2-7; TRBD1 is a possible D gene (6 bases). The CDR3 is made up of 15 amino acids. CDR1 is MDHEN and CDR2 is SYDVKM in the germline V gene. V lost 2 bases and J 1 base, leaving 12 bases between the germline ends. The CDR3 region has the DNA TGTGCCAGCAGTTTAAGGGGGTCCACTTCCTACGAGCAGTACTTC. This encodes CASSLRGSTSYEQYF. Drawing the rest from reference TRBV28 and TRBJ2-7, the complete variable domain is DVKVTQSSRYLVKRTGEKVFLECVQDMDHENMFWYRQDPGLGLRLIYFSYDVKMKEKGDIPEGYSVSREKKERFSLILESASTNQTSMYLCASSLRGSTSYEQYFGPGTRLTVT.

The CDR3 is CASSEWLVQETQYF. CDR3 bases: TGTGCCAGCAGTGAATGGCTAGTACAAGAGACCCAGTACTTC. The J gene is TRBJ2-5, the V gene TRBV6-1; unclear D gene. The CDR3 has 14 residues. Germline V gene data show CDR1 as MNHNS and CDR2 as SASEGT. Trimming cost V 2 bases and J 2 bases, with 9 bases left between them.

There are a few counts of this clone. The genes are TRBV5-1 and TRBJ1-6; 10 bases agree with TRBD1. The CDR3 covers 18 residues. Germline lookup yields CDR1 SGHRS and CDR2 YFSETQ. Trimming took 3 bases from V and 7 from J; bases not matched to a gene: 13. Here the CDR3 reads CASSSGQGGTNTNSPLHF. The CDR3 DNA reads as TGCGCCAGCAGCTCAGGACAGGGGGGGACCAACACAAATTCACCCCTCCACTTT.

This rearrangement joins TRBV27 to TRBJ2-5; D possibly corresponds to TRBD2 (6 bases). Germline V gene data show CDR1 as MNHEY and CDR2 as SMNVEV (reference sequence). V was clipped by 6 bases and J by 4 bases, with 12 bases between them. The CDR3 spans 13 residues. DNA for the CDR3: TGTGCCAGCAGCTGGCGGGAAGGAGAGACCCAGTACTTC. Encoded protein: CASSWREGETQYF.

This clone has a handful of counts. The chain employs TRBV6-5 and TRBJ1-2; no clear D. V lost 7 bases to trimming and J lost 5 bases, with 17 bases between them. CDR1 is MNHEY, CDR2 SVGAGI, per germline. The CDR3 covers 14 residues. The CDR3 reads CASTQNGPTYGYTF. CDR3 bases: TGTGCCAGCACCCAAAATGGTCCTACGTATGGCTACACCTTC.

This clone was counted between two and nine times. V and J are TRBV27 and TRBJ2-1; weak D call: TRBD2 (5 bases). The length of the CDR3 is 16 residues. Germline V gene data show CDR1 as MNHEY and CDR2 as SMNVEV (reference sequence). Trimming stripped 6 bases from V and 0 bases from J, with 15 bases between. In nucleotides, the CDR3 is TGTGCCAGCAGCCGAATAGCGTTCAGCTCCTACAATGAGCAGTTCTTC. The encoded protein is CASSRIAFSSYNEQFF.

This clone was seen at least ten times. The CDR3 reads CSGAVLDGSSYEQYF. Here the CDR3 DNA reads TGCAGCGGTGCCGTCCTAGACGGTAGCTCCTACGAGCAGTACTTC. The chain joins TRBV29-1 to TRBJ2-7; D is undetermined. Germline V gene lookup returns CDR1 SQVTM and CDR2 ANQGSEA. This CDR3 region has 15 residues. V was cut by 7 bases and J by 0 bases, with 19 bases left in between.

V usage is TRBV18 and J usage is TRBJ1-5; a weak D match, TRBD1 (6 bases). Germline V CDR1 and CDR2: KGHSH, LQKENI. Trimming took off 3 bases at V and 6 bases at J, with 15 bases between the two ends. The CDR3 sequence is 15 residues long. CDR3 loop: CASSPGARGSQPQHF. Here the CDR3 DNA reads TGTGCCAGCTCACCGGGGGCGAGGGGGAGTCAGCCCCAGCATTTT.

This clone was recorded a few times. The chain combines TRBV2 with TRBJ1-5, with TRBD1 matching 7 bases. Germline assignment: CDR1 SNHLY and CDR2 FYNNEI. The CDR3 loop spans 12 amino acids. The V gene end was trimmed by 5 bases and the J gene end by 5 bases; junction bases not matched to a gene: 0. The CDR3 protein is CASSQGDQPQHF. DNA of the CDR3: TGTGCCAGCAGTCAGGGGGATCAGCCCCAGCATTTT.